A single sample gave rise to the 13 T cell receptor beta chains below, sequenced in a study of cytomegalovirus exposure and HLA in healthy donors. The study ran its PCR with 60 Vbeta and 13 Jbeta primers. Measured with immunoSEQ multiplex PCR; TCRdb has only the in-frame clones, and not every one. The sample has approximately 70,000 clones, around 78% seen once. The sequenced sample consisted of PBMCs. The source of these receptors is a man aged 35-49 years in good health and CMV-seronegative.

This chain links TRBV5-1 with TRBJ2-7; 9 positions match TRBD1. In germline, CDR1 is SGHRS, CDR2 YFSETQ. Trimming removed 6 bases from V and 0 bases from J; junction bases left unmatched: 4. The CDR3 length is 14 residues. In DNA form, the CDR3 reads TGCGCCAGCAAGAGGACAGGGGCCTCCTACGAGCAGTACTTC. Translated, it gives CASKRTGASYEQYF. The whole variable domain, filled in from reference TRBV5-1 and TRBJ2-7, reads KAGVTQTPRYLIKTRGQQVTLSCSPISGHRSVSWYQQTPGQGLQFLFEYFSETQRNKGNFPGRFSGRQFSNSRSEMNVSTLELGDSALYLCASKRTGASYEQYFGPGTRLTVT.

This clone came up once. This chain joins TRBV7-3 and TRBJ2-3; 9 bases align to TRBD1. Germline lookup yields CDR1 SGHTA and CDR2 FQGTGA. Trimming cost V 8 bases and J 2 bases; bases outside gene matches: 8. CDR3 length: 15 residues. The CDR3 DNA is TGTGCCAGCGCCCCGGGACAGGGAAACACAGATACGCAGTATTTT. Translating it yields CASAPGQGNTDTQYF.

Only a few counts were recorded for this clone. Compared with germline, one end of the junction differs, possibly owing to a read error. The chain joins TRBV7-9 to TRBJ2-7, with a possible D match to TRBD2 (5 bases). Germline V gene sequence: CDR1 SEHNR, CDR2 FQNEAQ (reference sequence). This CDR3 contains 19 residues. The CDR3 loop is CSSSFPPPERRYSSYEQYF. The CDR3 bases are TGTTCCAGCAGCTTTCCCCCCCCCGAGCGGCGCTATAGCTCCTACGAGCAGTACTTC.

V gene TRBV15 combines with J gene TRBJ2-5; the match to TRBD2 covers 11 bases. Germline values: CDR1 LNHNV, CDR2 YYDKDF (reference sequence). Trimming cost V 0 bases and J 1 base; bases outside gene matches: 7. CDR3 size: 18 residues. The CDR3 loop reads CATSRDGLAGGTQETQYF. For the CDR3, the DNA is TGTGCCACCAGCAGAGATGGGCTAGCGGGAGGTACCCAAGAGACCCAGTACTTC.

The V and J genes are TRBV18 and TRBJ1-3, with D possibly being TRBD1 (5 bases). Germline lookup yields CDR1 KGHSH and CDR2 LQKENI. This CDR3 region has 16 residues. The V end was cut by 2 bases, the J end by 0 bases, with 11 bases between. CDR3 bases: TGTGCCAGCTCACCAAAACAGGCAAACTCTGGAAACACCATATATTTT. Its translation: CASSPKQANSGNTIYF.

V gene TRBV6-5 combines with J gene TRBJ1-2; 9 nucleotides line up with TRBD1. CDR3 size: 15 residues. The germline CDR1 and CDR2 sequences are MNHEY and SVGAGI. V lost 2 bases and J lost 4; bases outside the gene matches: 5. The CDR3 is CASSYRQGGGYGYTF. The CDR3 coding sequence is TGTGCCAGCAGTTACAGACAGGGGGGGGGCTATGGCTACACCTTC.

The rearrangement links TRBV5-1 to TRBJ2-1, with TRBD2 matching 8 bases. This CDR3 is built from 14 residues. Per germline, CDR1 SGHRS and CDR2 YFSETQ. The trim removed 1 base at V and 4 bases at J, leaving 1 base unmatched. In DNA, the CDR3 is TGCGCCAGCAGCTTGACTAGCGGTTACAATGAGCAGTTCTTC. This translates into CASSLTSGYNEQFF. Drawing the rest from reference TRBV5-1 and TRBJ2-1, the complete variable domain is KAGVTQTPRYLIKTRGQQVTLSCSPISGHRSVSWYQQTPGQGLQFLFEYFSETQRNKGNFPGRFSGRQFSNSRSEMNVSTLELGDSALYLCASSLTSGYNEQFFGPGTRLTVL.

About this clone: One end of the junction fails to match germline, which may point to a read error. This same CDR3 is encoded by further DNA sequences in the sample. The V gene is TRBV11-3, the J gene TRBJ2-3; D perhaps matches TRBD2 (6 bases). Germline values: CDR1 SGHNT, CDR2 YENEEA. The CDR3 spans 15 residues. CDR3 DNA sequence: TGTGCCAGCAGCTTAGCGAGTGGGAGGCGAGATACGCAGTATTTC. Translation: CASSLASGRRDTQYF.

The chain carries TRBV7-2 and TRBJ1-5, with 7 bases lining up with TRBD1. The CDR3 consists of 14 residues. Germline loops: CDR1 SGHTA, CDR2 FQGNSA. Unmatched junction bases numbered 3, after V lost 5 bases and J lost 2 bases. This CDR3 is CASSDRVGNQPQHF. CDR3 in DNA: TGTGCCAGCAGCGACAGGGTGGGCAATCAGCCCCAGCATTTT.

The J gene is TRBJ2-3, the V gene TRBV27; possible D gene TRBD1, 5 bases. Germline CDR1 and CDR2: MNHEY and SMNVEV (reference sequence). V gave up 3 bases and J gave up 2 bases, with 6 bases separating them. The CDR3 covers 13 residues. The CDR3 DNA is TGTGCCAGCAGTTTTGGGGCCACAGATACGCAGTATTTT. Residues: CASSFGATDTQYF.

This clone appeared a few times. Other DNA sequences of this sample code for an identical CDR3. The rearrangement links TRBV2 to TRBJ1-5; D is uncertain. Germline loops: CDR1 SNHLY, CDR2 FYNNEI. V was cut by 0 bases and J by 5 bases, with 11 bases left in between. This CDR3 is 15 amino acids long. This CDR3 is CASSEALRGDQPQHF. For the CDR3, the DNA is TGTGCCAGCAGTGAAGCGCTTCGGGGTGATCAGCCCCAGCATTTT.

The chain joins TRBV11-2 to TRBJ1-4; 7 nucleotides match TRBD1. Per the germline V gene, CDR1 is SGHAT and CDR2 is FQNNGV. The CDR3 is 15 residues long. With 5 bases clipped from V and 3 bases from J, the junction kept 6 bases outside the gene matches. CDR3 sequence: CASSPRQGANEKLFF. The CDR3 coding sequence is TGTGCCAGCAGCCCGCGACAGGGAGCTAATGAAAAACTGTTTTTT. The full variable domain, its missing parts supplied by reference TRBV11-2 and TRBJ1-4, is EAGVAQSPRYKIIEKRQSVAFWCNPISGHATLYWYQQILGQGPKLLIQFQNNGVVDDSQLPKDRFSAERLKGVDSTLKIQPAKLEDSAVYLCASSPRQGANEKLFFGSGTQLSVL.

V gene TRBV14 combines with J gene TRBJ2-1; possible D gene TRBD1, 6 bases. V dropped 2 bases and J dropped 5 bases, with 13 bases sitting between them. CDR3 length equals 15 residues. The germline V gene has CDR1 SGHDN and CDR2 FVKESK. The CDR3 coding sequence is TGTGCCAGCAGCCAACTCCGGGACACAAACAATGAGCAGTTCTTC. This sequence encodes CASSQLRDTNNEQFF.